The rows below give T cell receptor beta chains drawn from one sample of a study of blood T cells in healthy people across ages. TCRdb processed the 5' RACE reads anew with MiXCR; each CDR3 protein has one entry. This sample has about 1.6 million distinct CDR3 sequences, with roughly 32% found just once. The sequenced material came from blood. Receptors originate from a woman aged 25 to 39 in good health. Both conserved end residues are part of each CDR3. The D gene is left open where the match is weak. Expanded clones get a size class; other rows say once, few or many, or leave the size out.

V gene	clone size	D gene	J gene	CDR3 protein	CDR3 DNA
TRBV20-1	many	.	TRBJ2-1	CSARTPGLRNEQFF	TGCAGTGCTAGAACCCCGGGGCTACGAAATGAGCAGTTCTTC
TRBV4-1	few	.	TRBJ2-1	CASRRGQGSREQFF	TGCGCCAGCAGACGGGGGCAGGGGTCGCGTGAGCAGTTCTTC
TRBV10-3	few	.	TRBJ2-7	CAISEGGVRSYEQYF	TGTGCCATCAGTGAAGGAGGGGTGCGCTCCTACGAGCAGTACTTC
TRBV30	.	.	TRBJ2-7	CAWRVGGITYEQYF	TGTGCCTGGAGGGTAGGGGGAATCACCTACGAGCAGTACTTC
TRBV10-2	.	TRBD1	TRBJ1-1	CASSGTGGSEAFF	TGCGCCAGCTCCGGGACAGGGGGGTCTGAAGCTTTCTTT
TRBV11-2	few	TRBD1	TRBJ2-2	CASSLGRQGATGELFF	TGTGCCAGCAGCTTAGGTAGACAGGGGGCAACCGGGGAGCTGTTTTTT
TRBV15	.	TRBD1	TRBJ1-2	CATSRARATGGGYGYTF	TGTGCCACCAGCAGAGCCCGTGCGACAGGGGGCGGCTATGGCTACACCTTC
TRBV20-1	.	TRBD1	TRBJ2-1	CSAYPNRGNEQFF	TGCAGTGCTTACCCGAACAGGGGCAATGAGCAGTTCTTC
TRBV20-1	.	TRBD2	TRBJ2-7	CSARGLAASYEQYF	TGCAGTGCCAGAGGCCTAGCGGCTAGCTACGAGCAGTACTTC
TRBV29-1	.	.	TRBJ1-1	CSVEREPNTEAFF	TGCAGCGTTGAAAGAGAGCCGAACACTGAAGCTTTCTTT
TRBV27	few	TRBD2	TRBJ2-1	CASQVKGSGKRNEQFF	TGTGCCAGCCAAGTTAAGGGTAGCGGGAAACGGAATGAGCAGTTCTTC
TRBV20-1	few	.	TRBJ2-5	CSARDGRTTETQYF	TGCAGTGCTAGAGACGGACGTACGACAGAGACCCAGTACTTC
TRBV5-6	few	TRBD1	TRBJ1-2	CASSLGQNYNYGYTF	TGTGCCAGCAGCCTGGGACAGAACTACAACTATGGCTACACCTTC
TRBV5-1	.	TRBD1	TRBJ2-5	CASSTGTAGETQYF	TGCGCCAGCAGCACCGGGACAGCCGGGGAGACCCAGTACTTC
TRBV6-1	few	TRBD2	TRBJ2-5	CASSEPLAGRETQYF	TGTGCCAGCAGTGAACCCCTAGCGGGGAGGGAGACCCAGTACTTC
TRBV20-1	.	.	TRBJ2-3	CSATVSTGTDTQYF	TGCAGTGCCACGGTCTCAACGGGGACAGATACGCAGTATTTT
TRBV15	few	.	TRBJ1-1	CATSTGRGREEAFF	TGTGCCACCAGCACCGGGAGAGGGAGGGAGGAAGCTTTCTTT
TRBV3-1	.	TRBD2	TRBJ2-3	CASSQMASGRAVTQYF	TGTGCCAGCAGCCAAATGGCTAGCGGGAGGGCCGTTACGCAGTATTTT
TRBV20-1	.	.	TRBJ2-3	CSARTSRDSTDTQYF	TGCAGTGCTAGAACTAGCCGGGACAGCACAGATACGCAGTATTTT
TRBV2	few	.	TRBJ2-3	CASGQLFKDTQYF	TGTGCCAGCGGACAGCTCTTTAAAGATACGCAGTATTTT
TRBV9	.	TRBD2	TRBJ2-3	CASSVEGLASGDTQYF	TGTGCCAGCAGCGTAGAGGGACTAGCGTCCGGAGATACGCAGTATTTT
TRBV9	few	.	TRBJ2-7	CASSVGAFSYEQYF	TGTGCCAGCAGCGTAGGGGCCTTCTCCTACGAGCAGTACTTC
TRBV5-1	.	TRBD2	TRBJ2-7	CASSLNGLAGIYEQYF	TGCGCCAGCAGCCTAAATGGGCTAGCGGGAATCTACGAGCAGTACTTC
TRBV28	.	.	TRBJ2-5	CASRGPTQATQYF	TGTGCCAGCAGGGGCCCGACGCAGGCGACCCAGTACTTC
TRBV5-4	.	TRBD1	TRBJ2-5	CASSIQGAEETQYF	TGTGCCAGCAGTATACAGGGGGCGGAAGAGACCCAGTACTTC
TRBV20-1	.	.	TRBJ2-1	CSARDLGGGSYNEQFF	TGCAGTGCTAGAGATCTCGGAGGGGGGTCCTACAATGAGCAGTTCTTC
TRBV28	few	TRBD1	TRBJ1-2	CASRGQGRTYGYTF	TGTGCCAGCAGGGGACAGGGCCGGACTTATGGCTACACCTTC
TRBV6-2/TRBV6-3	many	TRBD2	TRBJ2-3	CASSRGSGSPDTQYF	TGTGCCAGCAGTCGTGGGAGCGGGAGCCCAGATACGCAGTATTTT
TRBV20-1	.	.	TRBJ2-3	CGASPSAGGYTDTQYF	TGCGGTGCTAGTCCATCGGCAGGGGGGTACACAGATACGCAGTATTTT
TRBV5-1	few	TRBD2	TRBJ2-3	CASCDLAGGVVHRTQYF	TGCGCCAGCTGCGATCTCGCGGGAGGGGTCGTACACAGGACGCAGTATTTT
TRBV20-1	few	TRBD1	TRBJ1-2	CSATTGDSKGGYTF	TGCAGTGCTACGACAGGGGATTCAAAAGGGGGCTACACCTTC
TRBV3-1	.	TRBD2	TRBJ2-1	CASSHTIPTSGAYNEQFF	TGTGCCAGCAGCCATACGATACCGACTAGCGGCGCCTACAATGAGCAGTTCTTC
TRBV4-1	many	.	TRBJ2-5	CASSQSGLSETQYF	TGCGCCAGCAGCCAAAGTGGACTATCAGAGACCCAGTACTTC
TRBV7-3	.	TRBD2	TRBJ2-1	CASNSGPGTSDSYNEQFF	TGTGCCAGCAACTCTGGCCCCGGAACTAGCGACTCCTACAATGAGCAGTTCTTC
TRBV7-9	.	.	TRBJ2-7	CASSSSAAQSEQYF	TGTGCCAGCAGCTCCTCGGCCGCCCAAAGCGAGCAGTACTTC
TRBV15	few	.	TRBJ2-2	CATRSLGVTGELFF	TGTGCCACCAGAAGCCTGGGGGTCACCGGGGAGCTGTTTTTT
TRBV7-3	.	TRBD2	TRBJ2-1	CASSVTSGGAGEQFF	TGTGCCAGCAGCGTCACTAGCGGGGGGGCCGGGGAGCAGTTCTTC
TRBV27	few	TRBD2	TRBJ2-1	CASSRASGRTREQFF	TGTGCCAGCAGTCGGGCTAGCGGGAGGACTCGGGAGCAGTTCTTC
TRBV13	.	.	TRBJ2-3	CASSLGLKGVGSDTQYF	TGTGCCAGCAGCTTAGGCCTTAAGGGGGTCGGTTCAGATACGCAGTATTTT
TRBV20-1	.	TRBD2	TRBJ2-1	CSARVSSGASYNEQFF	TGCAGTGCTAGAGTTTCTAGCGGGGCCTCCTACAATGAGCAGTTCTTC
TRBV5-1	once	.	TRBJ2-7	CASSPSPGAWEQYF	TGCGCCAGCAGCCCATCGCCGGGGGCTTGGGAGCAGTACTTC
TRBV29-1	.	TRBD1	TRBJ1-1	CSVETGDSTEAFF	TGCAGCGTAGAGACAGGGGATTCCACTGAAGCTTTCTTT
TRBV7-9	few	.	TRBJ2-1	CASSSRVELYNEQFF	TGTGCCAGCAGCTCCAGGGTAGAACTCTACAATGAGCAGTTCTTC
TRBV7-9	.	.	TRBJ1-1	CASSPWGGQPPNTEAFF	TGTGCCAGCAGCCCCTGGGGGGGTCAACCCCCGAACACTGAAGCTTTCTTT
TRBV7-2	.	.	TRBJ2-5	CASSLTKGGAGRQETQYF	TGTGCCAGCAGCCTTACCAAGGGAGGAGCAGGGAGACAAGAGACCCAGTACTTC